These 26 T cell receptor beta chains share one sample of origin, sequenced in a study of graft-versus-host responses after intestinal transplantation. Their antigens remain unidentified. TCRdb's copy holds only in-frame clones and misses some; the assay was immunoSEQ multiplex PCR. The sample consists of 84,000 or so clones, about 93% of them appearing once. This material consisted of unstimulated CD8+ T cells sorted from spleen or lymph node cells, taken before transplant. The source is a human donor who was the organ donor for an intestinal transplant.

This clone was detected only once. This chain uses TRBV11-2 with TRBJ2-7; D unclear. Trimming pared 5 bases from V and 10 bases from J, leaving 24 bases between. The V gene's germline CDR1 is SGHAT and CDR2 FQNNGV. This CDR3 region has 15 residues. CDR3 sequence (DNA): TGTGCCAGCAGCCGCTTGCTACCGAAAGTACGAGAACAGTACTTC. Amino acid sequence: CASSRLLPKVREQYF.

The chain combines TRBV5-1 with TRBJ2-3, with D perhaps matching TRBD1 (6 bases). The V gene lost 3 bases and the J gene lost 0 bases, with 8 bases spanning the gap. CDR3 length: 14 amino acids. Germline V lookup: CDR1 SGHRS, CDR2 YFSETQ. DNA for the CDR3: TGCGCCAGCAGCTGGGACATCAGCACAGATACGCAGTATTTT. Amino acids: CASSWDISTDTQYF.

This clone appeared a single time. The chain couples TRBV6-1 to TRBJ2-5; D uncertain. Germline values: CDR1 MNHNS, CDR2 SASEGT. This CDR3 region has 14 residues. V dropped 2 bases and J dropped 4 bases, with 11 bases sitting between them. This chain's CDR3 is CASSESRVSETQYF. CDR3 DNA sequence: TGTGCCAGCAGTGAATCTCGGGTTTCAGAGACCCAGTACTTC.

V gene TRBV4-3 combines with J gene TRBJ2-1; 8 positions agree with TRBD1. Germline-derived CDR1 and CDR2 are LGHNA and YSLEER. The CDR3 runs 18 residues. J was trimmed by 7 bases and V by 1 base; bases with no gene match: 15. CDR3 coding DNA: TGCGCCAGCAGCCAAGGGGACAGGTGGAGACTAGGTGCGAATGAGCAGTTCTTC. This sequence encodes CASSQGDRWRLGANEQFF.

V is TRBV19 and J is TRBJ1-2; D is unclear. V lost 5 bases and J 4 bases, leaving 8 bases between the germline ends. Germline CDR1 is LNHDA and CDR2 is SQIVND (reference sequence). The CDR3 length is 12 residues. The DNA of the CDR3 is TGTGCCAGTAGTCGAACAGCCTATGGCTACACCTTC. This translates into CASSRTAYGYTF.

The CDR3 DNA sequence: TGTGCCAGCAGTGAGAACGACGGGACAGACAATTCACCCCTCCACTTT. Its protein product is CASSENDGTDNSPLHF. The chain carries TRBV2 and TRBJ1-6; 7 bases agree with TRBD1. Germline-derived CDR1 and CDR2 are SNHLY and FYNNEI. The CDR3 runs to 16 residues. V shed 3 bases, J shed 7 bases, and the junction held 9 bases outside the gene matches.

CDR3 amino acids: CASSLRRRRDEQFF. In nucleotides, the CDR3 is TGTGCCAGCAGCTTACGACGGAGGAGAGATGAGCAGTTCTTC. V gene TRBV13 combines with J gene TRBJ2-1, with TRBD2 as a possible D gene (5 bases). Trimming removed 2 bases at V and 8 bases at J, with 13 bases between. The CDR3 runs to 14 residues. Germline lookup yields CDR1 PRHDT and CDR2 FYEKMQ (reference sequence).

This clone appeared once. This sequence joins TRBV11-2 and TRBJ2-7; TRBD2 matches 7 bases. The CDR3 runs to 13 residues. Germline CDR1 and CDR2: SGHAT and FQNNGV. V gave up 1 base and J gave up 7 bases; unmatched junction bases: 4. CDR3 region: CASSLVGGGEQYF. The CDR3 DNA sequence: TGTGCCAGCAGCTTAGTTGGGGGAGGGGAGCAGTACTTC.

The genes are TRBV27 and TRBJ1-2; D is unresolved. Germline lookup yields CDR1 MNHEY and CDR2 SMNVEV (reference sequence). The V gene lost 5 bases and the J gene lost 5 bases, with 12 bases spanning the gap. The length of the CDR3 is 13 residues. The CDR3 is CASSGDEAYGYTF. Written as DNA, the CDR3 is TGTGCCAGCAGTGGCGACGAGGCTTATGGCTACACCTTC.

J is TRBJ2-5 and V is TRBV5-5; 9 positions match TRBD1. CDR1 and CDR2 (germline): SGHKS, YYEKEE (reference sequence). With V trimmed by 4 bases and J by 5 bases, 9 bases remained unmatched. The CDR3 is 15 amino acids. The CDR3 coding sequence is TGTGCCAGCAGCAGGCGGGACAGGGAGGCCGAGACCCAGTACTTC. Protein sequence: CASSRRDREAETQYF.

This clone was observed once. The chain carries TRBV7-9 and TRBJ2-5; D ambiguous. The closer fit of TRBJ2-7 to the DNA end suggests the J call may be wrong. Per germline, CDR1 SEHNR and CDR2 FQNEAQ (reference sequence). The CDR3 is 12 residues long. This CDR3 reads CASSWDSYEQYF. As DNA, the CDR3 is TGTGCCAGCAGCTGGGACTCCTACGAGCAGTACTTC.

The V call is TRBV4-3, the J call TRBJ2-5; 7 positions agree with TRBD2. Gene TRBJ2-7 matches the end of the DNA better, so the J call may be wrong. The CDR3 is 16 amino acids. Germline values: CDR1 LGHNA, CDR2 YSLEER. CDR3 nucleotides: TGCGCCAGCAGCCAAGGATATCCGGGAGGACCATACGAGCAGTACTTC. Translated: CASSQGYPGGPYEQYF.

The chain employs TRBV11-2 and TRBJ1-1, with 7 nucleotides matching TRBD1. V lost 8 bases to trimming and J lost 11 bases; unmatched junction nucleotides: 11. The CDR3 consists of 12 residues. Germline lookup yields CDR1 SGHAT and CDR2 FQNNGV. CDR3 sequence (DNA): TGTGCCAGCCTTACGGACAGGCAAGAGGCTTTCTTT. Encoded protein: CASLTDRQEAFF.

The chain joins TRBV5-8 to TRBJ2-6; D is ambiguous. Looked up from germline, CDR1 is SGHTS and CDR2 is YDEGEE. Trimming removed 3 bases at V and 0 bases at J, with 7 bases between. This CDR3 has 15 amino acids. CDR3 loop: CASSSTDSGANVLTF. The DNA of the CDR3 is TGTGCCAGCAGCTCCACAGACTCTGGGGCCAACGTCCTGACTTTC.

V gene TRBV7-9 combines with J gene TRBJ2-5; 8 bases fit TRBD2. The CDR3 extends over 14 amino acids. Trimming cost V 4 bases and J 5 bases; bases outside gene matches: 6. CDR1 and CDR2 from the germline V gene are SEHNR and FQNEAQ (reference sequence). The CDR3 DNA is TGTGCCAGCAGCTCCGGGGGGGGATTGGAGACCCAGTACTTC. As protein: CASSSGGGLETQYF.

The chain uses TRBV28 and TRBJ2-7; the D is unclear. Germline CDR1 is MDHEN and CDR2 is SYDVKM. V lost 5 bases to trimming and J lost 1 base, with 18 bases between them. This CDR3 comprises 16 residues. The CDR3 DNA is TGTGCCAGCAGTCCCAGGCCGACACGACGGTCCTACGAGCAGTACTTC. It translates to CASSPRPTRRSYEQYF.

As to this clone: The sample has other DNA sequences that encode this CDR3 too. J is TRBJ2-1 and V is TRBV27; 7 nucleotides align to TRBD2. The V gene end was trimmed by 5 bases and the J gene end by 8 bases; junction bases not matched to a gene: 6. Germline assignment: CDR1 MNHEY and CDR2 SMNVEV (reference sequence). The CDR3 is 13 amino acids. The CDR3 loop is CASSGGLVYEQFF. For the CDR3, the DNA is TGTGCCAGCAGTGGCGGACTAGTATATGAGCAGTTCTTC.

This rearrangement joins TRBV2 to TRBJ2-1; 10 bases agree with TRBD1. The CDR3 extends over 14 amino acids. V was pared by 8 bases and J by 3 bases, with 4 bases of the junction left unmatched. The V gene's germline CDR1 is SNHLY and CDR2 FYNNEI. CDR3 in amino acids: CASGRTGGYNEQFF. Written as DNA, the CDR3 is TGTGCCAGCGGGAGGACAGGGGGCTACAATGAGCAGTTCTTC.

This chain connects TRBV28 to TRBJ2-7; D gene uncertain. V was trimmed by 5 bases and J by 3 bases, leaving 20 bases between them. The CDR3 totals 16 residues. Germline assignment: CDR1 MDHEN and CDR2 SYDVKM. The CDR3 region is CASSPLSRAPYYEQYF. The CDR3 nucleotides read TGTGCCAGCAGTCCTCTGTCGAGAGCCCCATACTACGAGCAGTACTTC.

The chain couples TRBV7-9 to TRBJ1-2; D may be TRBD1 (6 bases). This CDR3 is built from 13 residues. The germline V gene has CDR1 SEHNR and CDR2 FQNEAQ (reference sequence). Deletions cut 5 bases from V and 8 bases from J, with 15 bases between. CDR3 protein: CASSLGGLGGYTF. CDR3 DNA sequence: TGTGCCAGCAGCCTAGGGGGGCTGGGCGGCTACACCTTC.

The V call is TRBV19, the J call TRBJ2-4, with D possibly TRBD2 on 5 matching bases. Germline V gene data show CDR1 as LNHDA and CDR2 as SQIVND (reference sequence). The V end lost 4 bases, the J end lost 1 base, and 8 bases lay between the germline ends. The CDR3 runs to 14 residues. CDR3 sequence (DNA): TGTGCCAGTAGTAGCGGGCTTGCCAAAAACATTCAGTACTTC. The encoded protein is CASSSGLAKNIQYF.

J is TRBJ1-2 and V is TRBV7-9, with D tentatively TRBD1 (5 bases). Trimming shortened V by 0 bases and J by 2 bases, and 10 bases separated the two germline ends. In germline, CDR1 is SEHNR, CDR2 FQNEAQ (reference sequence). The CDR3 runs to 15 residues. The CDR3 sequence: CASSLASSGNYGYTF. The CDR3 DNA reads as TGTGCCAGCAGCTTAGCAAGTTCAGGGAACTATGGCTACACCTTC.

The gene calls are TRBV7-2 and TRBJ2-1; 9 positions agree with TRBD2. V was clipped by 1 base and J by 8 bases; unmatched bases: 6. Germline V CDR1 and CDR2: SGHTA, FQGNSA. The CDR3 extends over 15 amino acids. The CDR3 here is CASSLGASGEDEQFF. The CDR3 DNA reads as TGTGCCAGCAGCTTAGGAGCTAGCGGGGAGGATGAGCAGTTCTTC.

The V call is TRBV11-2, the J call TRBJ2-3; D gene unclear. CDR3 length equals 13 residues. The germline V gene has CDR1 SGHAT and CDR2 FQNNGV. V lost 5 bases to trimming and J lost 4 bases, with 10 bases between them. The CDR3 reads CASSPQAPDTQYF. The CDR3 region has the DNA TGTGCCAGCAGCCCCCAGGCGCCAGATACGCAGTATTTT. Together with reference TRBV11-2 and TRBJ2-3, the CDR3 gives the full variable domain: EAGVAQSPRYKIIEKRQSVAFWCNPISGHATLYWYQQILGQGPKLLIQFQNNGVVDDSQLPKDRFSAERLKGVDSTLKIQPAKLEDSAVYLCASSPQAPDTQYFGPGTRLTVL.

This chain uses TRBV2 with TRBJ1-4; a weak D match, TRBD1 (5 bases). V was cut by 3 bases and J by 7 bases, with 9 bases left in between. The CDR3 has 13 residues. Per germline, CDR1 SNHLY and CDR2 FYNNEI. The CDR3 here is CASSEGGFEKLFF. CDR3 bases: TGTGCCAGCAGTGAGGGGGGGTTTGAAAAACTGTTTTTT.

V and J are TRBV6-5 and TRBJ2-1, with 13 nucleotides matching TRBD2. Trimming cost V 3 bases and J 8 bases; bases outside gene matches: 4. From germline, CDR1 is MNHEY and CDR2 SVGAGI. This CDR3 spans 15 amino acids. CDR3 protein: CASSYGTSGVDEQFF. In DNA, the CDR3 is TGTGCCAGCAGTTATGGGACTAGCGGGGTGGATGAGCAGTTCTTC.